The following is a T cell receptor (beta chain) sequence with its context. The data were obtained in a study of blood T cell repertoires in COVID-19. Study-wide context: T cells, B-cell-depleted T cells, or PBMCs supplied cDNA or gDNA.

The CDR3 is 14 amino acids. Germline V gene lookup returns CDR1 LNHDA and CDR2 SQIVND (reference sequence). Trimming took 11 bases from V and 1 from J; bases not matched to a gene: 6. Sequencing used immunoSEQ multiplex PCR; TCRdb keeps in-frame clones, though not all of them. The data show roughly 360,000 clones, with roughly 80% seen just once and approximately 5% held by the top ten. The cohort comprised adults aged about 18 to 100 years residing in approximately 22 US areas. This TCR derives from a woman aged 50 to 60 who had recovered from COVID-19. The sequenced sample consisted of PBMCs or T cells enriched from blood (not recorded which). This chain uses TRBV19 with TRBJ2-1, with 9 bases identical to TRBD2. The CDR3 sequence is CASAGGPSYNEQFF. CDR3 DNA: TGTGCCTCGGCGGGGGGGCCATCCTACAATGAGCAGTTCTTC.